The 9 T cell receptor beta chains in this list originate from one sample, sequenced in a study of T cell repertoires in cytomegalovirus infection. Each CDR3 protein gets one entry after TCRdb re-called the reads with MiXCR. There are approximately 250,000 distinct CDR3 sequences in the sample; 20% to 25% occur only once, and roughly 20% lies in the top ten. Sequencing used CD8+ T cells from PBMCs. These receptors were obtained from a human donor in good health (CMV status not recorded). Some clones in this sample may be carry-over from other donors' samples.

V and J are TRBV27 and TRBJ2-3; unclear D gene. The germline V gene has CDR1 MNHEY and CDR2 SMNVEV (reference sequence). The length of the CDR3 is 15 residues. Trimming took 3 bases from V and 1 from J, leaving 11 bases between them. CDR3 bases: TGTGCCAGCAGTTTTGGACCTACTCGCACAGATACGCAGTATTTT. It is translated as CASSFGPTRTDTQYF.

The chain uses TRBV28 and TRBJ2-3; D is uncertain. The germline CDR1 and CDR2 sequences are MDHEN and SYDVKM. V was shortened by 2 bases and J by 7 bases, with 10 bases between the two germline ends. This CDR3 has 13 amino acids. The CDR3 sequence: CASSLRALHTQYF. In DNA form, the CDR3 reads TGTGCCAGCAGTTTACGGGCTCTCCATACGCAGTATTTT.

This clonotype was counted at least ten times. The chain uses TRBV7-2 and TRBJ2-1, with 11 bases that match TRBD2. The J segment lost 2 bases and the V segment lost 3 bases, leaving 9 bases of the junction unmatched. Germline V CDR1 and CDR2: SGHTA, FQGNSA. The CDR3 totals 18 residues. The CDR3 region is CASSFRLAGRGAYNEQFF. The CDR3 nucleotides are TGTGCCAGCAGCTTTAGACTAGCGGGGCGAGGGGCCTACAATGAGCAGTTCTTC.

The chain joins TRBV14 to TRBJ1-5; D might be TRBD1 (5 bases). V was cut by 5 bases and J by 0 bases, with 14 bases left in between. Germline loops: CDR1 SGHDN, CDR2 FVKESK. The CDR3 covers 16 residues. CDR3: CASSSGRPGSNQPQHF. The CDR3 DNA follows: TGTGCCAGCAGCTCGGGACGCCCGGGTAGCAATCAGCCCCAGCATTTT.

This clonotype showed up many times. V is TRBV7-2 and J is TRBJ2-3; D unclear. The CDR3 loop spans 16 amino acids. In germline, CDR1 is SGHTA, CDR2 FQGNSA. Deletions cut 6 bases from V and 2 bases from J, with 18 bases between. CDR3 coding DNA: TGTGCCAGCAGTACCTCCGACGGACCATTCACAGATACGCAGTATTTT. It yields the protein CASSTSDGPFTDTQYF.

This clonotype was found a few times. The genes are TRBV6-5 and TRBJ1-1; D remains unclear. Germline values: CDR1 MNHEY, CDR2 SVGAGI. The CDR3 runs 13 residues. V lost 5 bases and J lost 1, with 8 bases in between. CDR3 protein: CASSETPNTEAFF. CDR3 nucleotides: TGTGCCAGCAGTGAGACACCGAACACTGAAGCTTTCTTT.

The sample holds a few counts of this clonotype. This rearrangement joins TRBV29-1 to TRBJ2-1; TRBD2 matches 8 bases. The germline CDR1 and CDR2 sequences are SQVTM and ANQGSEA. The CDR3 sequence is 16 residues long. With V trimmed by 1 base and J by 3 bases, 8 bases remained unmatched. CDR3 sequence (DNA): TGCAGCGTTGAAGGGGGGCGGGGGGTCGTCTACAATGAGCAGTTCTTC. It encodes CSVEGGRGVVYNEQFF.

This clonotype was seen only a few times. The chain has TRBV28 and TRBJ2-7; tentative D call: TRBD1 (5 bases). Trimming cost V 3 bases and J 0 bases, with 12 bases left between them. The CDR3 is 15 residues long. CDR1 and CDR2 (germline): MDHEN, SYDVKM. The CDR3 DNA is TGTGCCAGCAGTTTTAGGGGCTTCAGCTCCTACGAGCAGTACTTC. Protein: CASSFRGFSSYEQYF.

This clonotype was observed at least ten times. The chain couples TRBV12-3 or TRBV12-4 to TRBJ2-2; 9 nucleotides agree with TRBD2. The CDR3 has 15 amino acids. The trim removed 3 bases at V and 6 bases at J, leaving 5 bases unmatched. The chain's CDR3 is CASSLLAGRAGELFF. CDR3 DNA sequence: TGTGCCAGCAGTTTGCTAGCGGGGAGAGCCGGGGAGCTGTTTTTT.